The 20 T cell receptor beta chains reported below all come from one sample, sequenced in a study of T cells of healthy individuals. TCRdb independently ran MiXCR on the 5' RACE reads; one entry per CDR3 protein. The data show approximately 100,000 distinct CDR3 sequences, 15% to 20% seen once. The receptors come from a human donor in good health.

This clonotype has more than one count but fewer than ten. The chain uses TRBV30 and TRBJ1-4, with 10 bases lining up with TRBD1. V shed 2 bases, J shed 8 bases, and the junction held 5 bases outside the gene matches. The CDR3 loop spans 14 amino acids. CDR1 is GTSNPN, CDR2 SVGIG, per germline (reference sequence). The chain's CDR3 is CAWSRQGAGEKLFF. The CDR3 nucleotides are TGTGCCTGGAGTCGACAGGGGGCCGGAGAAAAACTGTTTTTT.

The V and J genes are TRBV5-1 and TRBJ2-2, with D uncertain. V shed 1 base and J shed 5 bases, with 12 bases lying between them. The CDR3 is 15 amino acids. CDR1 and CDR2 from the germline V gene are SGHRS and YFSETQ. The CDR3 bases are TGCGCCAGCAGCTTGACCGGATACTCAACCGGGGAGCTGTTTTTT. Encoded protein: CASSLTGYSTGELFF.

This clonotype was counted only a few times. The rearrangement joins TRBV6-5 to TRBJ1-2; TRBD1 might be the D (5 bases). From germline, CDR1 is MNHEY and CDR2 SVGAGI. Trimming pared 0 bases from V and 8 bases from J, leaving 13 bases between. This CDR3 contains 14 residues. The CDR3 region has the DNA TGTGCCAGCAGTTACTCGAGGGGACCAGAAGGCTACACCTTC. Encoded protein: CASSYSRGPEGYTF.

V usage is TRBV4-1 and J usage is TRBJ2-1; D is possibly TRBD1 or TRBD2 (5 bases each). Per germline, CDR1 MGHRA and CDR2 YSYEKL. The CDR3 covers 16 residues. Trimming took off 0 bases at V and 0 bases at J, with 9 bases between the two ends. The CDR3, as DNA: TGCGCCAGCAGCCAAGATGGGGGAAGCTCCTACAATGAGCAGTTCTTC. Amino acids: CASSQDGGSSYNEQFF.

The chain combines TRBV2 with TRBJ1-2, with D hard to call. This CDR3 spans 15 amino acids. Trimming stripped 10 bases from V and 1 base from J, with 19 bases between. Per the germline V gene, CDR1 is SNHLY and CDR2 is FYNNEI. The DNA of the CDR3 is TGTGCCAACCCAAAAGGAACAAAGATTAACTATGGCTACACCTTC. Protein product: CANPKGTKINYGYTF.

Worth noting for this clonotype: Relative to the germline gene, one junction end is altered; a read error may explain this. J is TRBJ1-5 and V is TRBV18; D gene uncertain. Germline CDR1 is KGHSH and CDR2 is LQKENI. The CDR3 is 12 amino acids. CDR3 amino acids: CVSSAGNQPQHF. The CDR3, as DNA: TGTGTCAGCTCCGCCGGGAATCAGCCCCAGCATTTT.

The CDR3 coding sequence is TGTGCCAGCACAATAACCGAAAAACTGTTTTTT. This translates into CASTITEKLFF. This chain links TRBV2 with TRBJ1-4, with D hard to call. From germline, CDR1 is SNHLY and CDR2 FYNNEI. The CDR3 consists of 11 residues. Deletions cut 7 bases from V and 8 bases from J, with 8 bases between.

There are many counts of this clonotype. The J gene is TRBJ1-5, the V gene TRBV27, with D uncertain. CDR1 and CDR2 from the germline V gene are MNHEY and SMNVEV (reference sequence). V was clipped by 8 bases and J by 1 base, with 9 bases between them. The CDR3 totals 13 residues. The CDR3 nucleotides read TGTGCCAGCTCTTGGAACAGCAATCAGCCCCAGCATTTT. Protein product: CASSWNSNQPQHF.

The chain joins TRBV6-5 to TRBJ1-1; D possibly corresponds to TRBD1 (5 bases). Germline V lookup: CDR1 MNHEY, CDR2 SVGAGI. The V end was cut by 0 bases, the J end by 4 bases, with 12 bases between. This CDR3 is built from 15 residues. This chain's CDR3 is CASSYSMRGITEAFF. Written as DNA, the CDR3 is TGTGCCAGCAGTTACTCGATGAGGGGAATCACTGAAGCTTTCTTT.

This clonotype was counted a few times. The CDR3 region has the DNA TGTGCCACCCAAGGGGCAGGGCCCCGCTACACCGGGGAGCTGTTTTTT. Translation gives CATQGAGPRYTGELFF. V and J are TRBV27 and TRBJ2-2; maybe TRBD1 (5 bases). Between the trimmed V and J ends, which lost 10 bases and 3 bases, there was a span of 21 bases. CDR3 length: 16 residues. The germline V gene encodes CDR1 MNHEY and CDR2 SMNVEV (reference sequence).

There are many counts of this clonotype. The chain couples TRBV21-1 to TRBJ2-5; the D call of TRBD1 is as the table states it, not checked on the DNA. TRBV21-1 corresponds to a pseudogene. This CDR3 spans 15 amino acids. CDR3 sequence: CASGGRTGRTETQYF. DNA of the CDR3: TGTGCCAGCGGGGGTAGAACAGGGAGGACGGAGACCCAGTACTTC.

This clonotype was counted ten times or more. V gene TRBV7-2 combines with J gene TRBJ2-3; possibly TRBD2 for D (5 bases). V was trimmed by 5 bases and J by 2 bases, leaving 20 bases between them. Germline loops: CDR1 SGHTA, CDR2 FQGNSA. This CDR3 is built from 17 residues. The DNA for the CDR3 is TGTGCCAGCAGCCTAGACGTAGGGAGAACCTACACAGATACGCAGTATTTT. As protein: CASSLDVGRTYTDTQYF.

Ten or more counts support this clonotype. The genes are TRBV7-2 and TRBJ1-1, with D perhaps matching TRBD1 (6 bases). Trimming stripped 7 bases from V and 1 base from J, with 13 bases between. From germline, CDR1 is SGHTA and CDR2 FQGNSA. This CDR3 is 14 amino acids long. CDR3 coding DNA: TGTGCCAGCAAAACAGGGATCGCGAACACTGAAGCTTTCTTT. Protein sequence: CASKTGIANTEAFF.

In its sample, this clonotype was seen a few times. CDR3 amino acids: CATSTVTYEQYF. The CDR3, as DNA: TGTGCCACCTCGACGGTGACCTACGAGCAGTACTTC. The V gene is TRBV6-2 or TRBV6-3, the J gene TRBJ2-7; D is uncertain. Between the trimmed V and J ends, which lost 10 bases and 2 bases, there was a span of 12 bases. Germline V gene lookup returns CDR1 MNHEY and CDR2 SVGEGT. This CDR3 region has 12 residues.

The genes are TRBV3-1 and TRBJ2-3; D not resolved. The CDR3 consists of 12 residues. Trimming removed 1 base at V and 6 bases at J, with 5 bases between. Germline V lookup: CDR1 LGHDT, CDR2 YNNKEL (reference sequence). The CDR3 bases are TGTGCCAGCAGCCAAGTAGGGGATACGCAGTATTTT. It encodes CASSQVGDTQYF.

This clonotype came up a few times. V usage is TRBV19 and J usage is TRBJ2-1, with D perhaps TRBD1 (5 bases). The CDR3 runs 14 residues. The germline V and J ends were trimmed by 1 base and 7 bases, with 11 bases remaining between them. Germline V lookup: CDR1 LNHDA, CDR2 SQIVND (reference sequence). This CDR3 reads CASSIVAGRNEQFF. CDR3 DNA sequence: TGTGCCAGTAGTATAGTGGCAGGGCGTAATGAGCAGTTCTTC.

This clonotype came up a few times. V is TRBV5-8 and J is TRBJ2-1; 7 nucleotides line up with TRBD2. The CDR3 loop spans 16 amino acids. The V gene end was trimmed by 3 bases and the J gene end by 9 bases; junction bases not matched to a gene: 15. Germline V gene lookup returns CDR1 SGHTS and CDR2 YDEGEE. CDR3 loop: CASSSTATSLHSEQFF. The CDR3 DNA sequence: TGTGCCAGCAGCTCTACAGCGACTAGCCTCCATAGTGAGCAGTTCTTC.

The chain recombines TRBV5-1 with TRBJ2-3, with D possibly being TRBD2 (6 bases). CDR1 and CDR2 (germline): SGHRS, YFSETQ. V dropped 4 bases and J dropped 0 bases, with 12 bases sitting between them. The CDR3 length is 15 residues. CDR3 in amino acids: CASSVTGTSTDTQYF. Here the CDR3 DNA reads TGCGCCAGCAGCGTAACCGGGACTAGCACAGATACGCAGTATTTT.

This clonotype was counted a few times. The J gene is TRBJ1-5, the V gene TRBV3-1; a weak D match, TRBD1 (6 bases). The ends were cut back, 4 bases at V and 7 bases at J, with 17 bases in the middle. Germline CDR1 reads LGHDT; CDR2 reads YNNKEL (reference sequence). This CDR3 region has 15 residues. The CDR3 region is CASSPGGQPWQPQHF. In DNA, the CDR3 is TGTGCCAGCAGCCCTGGAGGACAGCCTTGGCAGCCCCAGCATTTT.

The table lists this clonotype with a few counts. In nucleotides, the CDR3 is TGTGCCACCACAAGATTTCCCCGGGACACCACAACTAATGGGGAACTGTTTTTT. The encoded protein is CATTRFPRDTTTNGELFF. The rearrangement uses TRBV27 and TRBJ1-4; D is perhaps TRBD1 (6 bases). Deletions cut 10 bases from V and 12 bases from J, with 36 bases between. The CDR3 sequence is 18 residues long. Germline CDR1 and CDR2: MNHEY and SMNVEV (reference sequence). The variable domain in full, with the rest retrieved from reference TRBV27 and TRBJ1-4, is EAQVTQNPRYLITVTGKKLTVTCSQNMNHEYMSWYRQDPGLGLRQIYYSMNVEVTDKGDVPEGYKVSRKEKRNFPLILESPSPNQTSLYFCATTRFPRDTTTNGELFFGSGTQLSVL.